This T cell receptor (beta chain) was recovered during a study of control samples from healthy donors and cancer patients. Only in-frame clones appear in the TCRdb table, and some are missing; sequencing was by immunoSEQ multiplex PCR. The sample contains some 120,000 clones, roughly 90% of which appear only once. Germline V CDR1 and CDR2: MNHEY, SVGAGI. The germline V and J ends were trimmed by 7 bases and 5 bases, with 15 bases remaining between them. The CDR3 length is 15 residues. Sequences were obtained from blood. The gene calls are TRBV6-5 and TRBJ1-6; no definite D call. This receptor was obtained from a man aged 18-30 years in good health. In DNA, the CDR3 is TGTGCCAGCATGGGATGGGCTTCTAATAATTCACCCCTCCACTTT. Translated: CASMGWASNNSPLHF.